This T cell receptor (beta chain) was captured by sequencing in a study of CD8 T cells in Susac syndrome. CDR3 length: 14 residues. Germline assignment: CDR1 DFQATT and CDR2 SNEGSKA (reference sequence). Trimming removed 5 bases from V and 7 bases from J, with 20 bases in between. When the RNA was reverse transcribed, random hexamers were used with an input of about 0.45 to 1 ug. MiXCR, run by TCRdb on the immunoSEQ multiplex PCR reads, gives a single entry per CDR3 protein. In the table there are 300,000 or so distinct CDR3 sequences, approximately 90% of which are singletons. Sequencing was performed on CD4+ T cells from PBMCs. The rearrangement links TRBV20-1 to TRBJ1-2, with D possibly matching TRBD1 (6 bases). The source is a human donor with multiple sclerosis. Here the CDR3 DNA reads TGCAGTGCTTTACGCCAATCAGGGGATTCTGGCTACACCTTC. Protein: CSALRQSGDSGYTF.